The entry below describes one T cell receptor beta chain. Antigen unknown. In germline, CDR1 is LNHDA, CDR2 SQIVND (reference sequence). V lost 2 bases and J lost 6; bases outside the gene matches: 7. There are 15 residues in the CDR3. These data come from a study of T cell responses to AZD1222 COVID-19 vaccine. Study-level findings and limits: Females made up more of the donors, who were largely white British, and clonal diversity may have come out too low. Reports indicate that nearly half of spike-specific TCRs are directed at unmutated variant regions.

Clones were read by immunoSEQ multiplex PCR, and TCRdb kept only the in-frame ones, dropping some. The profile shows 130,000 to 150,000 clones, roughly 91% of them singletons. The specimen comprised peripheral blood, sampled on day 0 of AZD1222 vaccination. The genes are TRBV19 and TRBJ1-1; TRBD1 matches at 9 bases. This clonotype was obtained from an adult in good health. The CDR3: CASSITGGQGPEAFF. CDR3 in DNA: TGTGCCAGTAGTATAACGGGGGGACAGGGCCCTGAAGCTTTCTTT.